One and the same sample provided the 10 T cell receptor beta chains below, sequenced in a study of T cells in Graves' hyperthyroidism and ophthalmopathy. Amplification targeted TCR beta CDR3 regions from RNA transcripts. HTBI primers drove first-round RT-PCR of the TCR CDR3. TCRdb reprocessed the multiplex PCR reads via MiXCR and lists one record per CDR3 protein. Here the sample spans some 550,000 distinct CDR3 sequences, roughly a sixth being singletons. The specimen sequenced was blood. The receptors come from a woman in her thirties or forties with Graves' ophthalmopathy.

The rearrangement uses TRBV5-1 and TRBJ1-1; 7 bases align to TRBD1. Trimming took 3 bases from V and 0 from J; bases not matched to a gene: 8. The CDR3 has 16 amino acids. Germline CDR1 SGHRS, CDR2 YFSETQ. The CDR3 DNA reads as TGCGCCAGCAGCTACCGACAGGGAGGTATGAACACTGAAGCTTTCTTT. Translated: CASSYRQGGMNTEAFF.

The sample holds a few counts of this clonotype. The genes are TRBV6-1 and TRBJ2-3, with D perhaps assigned TRBD1 or TRBD2 (5 bases each). Deletions cut 6 bases from V and 1 base from J, with 11 bases between. The CDR3 loop spans 14 amino acids. Germline lookup yields CDR1 MNHNS and CDR2 SASEGT. In DNA form, the CDR3 reads TGTGCCAGCAGGGGGGAACGGGGCACAGATACGCAGTATTTT. Residues: CASRGERGTDTQYF.

V and J are TRBV29-1 and TRBJ2-5; 11 bases match TRBD2. The CDR3 runs to 15 residues. The V gene end was trimmed by 3 bases and the J gene end by 2 bases; junction bases not matched to a gene: 5. CDR1 SQVTM and CDR2 ANQGSEA come from the germline V gene. The CDR3 nucleotides are TGCAGCGTTGACCCTCTAGCGGGGGGACAAGAGACCCAGTACTTC. Protein sequence: CSVDPLAGGQETQYF. Combining the CDR3 with reference TRBV29-1 and TRBJ2-5 gives the whole variable domain SAVISQKPSRDICQRGTSLTIQCQVDSQVTMMFWYRQQPGQSLTLIATANQGSEATYESGFVIDKFPISRPNLTFSTLTVSNMSPEDSSIYLCSVDPLAGGQETQYFGPGTRLLVL.

The rearrangement links TRBV29-1 to TRBJ2-5; the match to TRBD1 covers 8 bases. Germline trimming cut 6 bases from V and 7 bases from J; bases unmatched to any gene: 4. CDR1 is SQVTM and CDR2 is ANQGSEA in the germline V gene. This CDR3 is 11 amino acids long. The CDR3 reads CSVRTGLTQYF. For the CDR3, the DNA is TGCAGCGTGAGGACAGGGTTGACCCAGTACTTC.

In this sample, this clonotype turned up a few times. This chain connects TRBV4-1 to TRBJ1-2; D possibly corresponds to TRBD1 (6 bases). Trimming removed 3 bases from V and 0 bases from J, with 23 bases in between. The CDR3 has 19 residues. Looked up from germline, CDR1 is MGHRA and CDR2 is YSYEKL. CDR3: CASSHRPWTERVANYGYTF. The CDR3 nucleotides are TGCGCCAGCAGCCACCGGCCTTGGACAGAGCGAGTAGCTAACTATGGCTACACCTTC.

This clonotype was detected ten times or more. The chain carries TRBV2 and TRBJ2-3; 7 bases are shared with TRBD2. The CDR3 has 13 amino acids. Germline V gives CDR1 SNHLY, CDR2 FYNNEI. J lost 7 bases, V lost 6 bases, and 7 bases had no gene match. Here the CDR3 reads CASRGGFGYTQYF. CDR3 DNA sequence: TGTGCCAGCAGGGGAGGGTTCGGTTATACGCAGTATTTT.

Ten or more counts support this clonotype. The CDR3 here is CASSLLQGRTEAFF. CDR3 coding DNA: TGTGCCAGCTCCCTCCTACAGGGGAGAACTGAAGCTTTCTTT. This chain joins TRBV18 and TRBJ1-1; the match to TRBD1 covers 7 bases. The CDR3 is 14 amino acids. CDR1 and CDR2 from the germline V gene are KGHSH and LQKENI. J lost 5 bases, V lost 6 bases, and 9 bases had no gene match. Supplemented by reference TRBV18 and TRBJ1-1, the full variable domain reads NAGVMQNPRHLVRRRGQEARLRCSPMKGHSHVYWYRQLPEEGLKFMVYLQKENIIDESGMPKERFSAEFPKEGPSILRIQQVVRGDSAAYFCASSLLQGRTEAFFGQGTRLTVV.

Note on this clonotype: This may be a read error: a much more frequent sequence differs by one nucleotide. The chain carries TRBV28 and TRBJ1-3, with a possible D match to TRBD1 (6 bases). CDR1 MDHEN and CDR2 SYDVKM come from the germline V gene. There are 14 residues in the CDR3. CDR3 amino acids: CASTSGAEGNTVYF. CDR3 nucleotide sequence: TGTGCCAGCACCTCAGGGGCGGAAGGAAACACCGTATATTTT.

The gene calls are TRBV19 and TRBJ1-1; no definite D call. Trimming shortened V by 0 bases and J by 1 base, and 12 bases separated the two germline ends. Germline CDR1 LNHDA, CDR2 SQIVND (reference sequence). CDR3 length: 16 amino acids. CDR3 sequence reads: CASSIDPRQTNTEAFF. CDR3 sequence (DNA): TGTGCCAGTAGTATAGACCCCCGGCAAACGAACACTGAAGCTTTCTTT.

The chain uses TRBV18 and TRBJ2-3; no clear D gene. Germline CDR1 KGHSH, CDR2 LQKENI. Trimming took off 8 bases at V and 1 base at J, with 4 bases between the two ends. CDR3 size: 11 residues. This CDR3 reads CASHRTDTQYF. CDR3 nucleotide sequence: TGTGCCAGCCACCGCACAGATACGCAGTATTTT.